What follows are 20 T cell receptor beta chains derived from one specimen sequenced in a study of technical replicates of blood from a handful of donors. The data were produced by immunoSEQ multiplex PCR, yet TCRdb's version contains in-frame clones alone and is incomplete. This sample has 55,000 to 80,000 clones; approximately 92% occur once, and the top ten carry under 0.55%. The source material was T cells isolated from PBMCs. These receptors all come from a human donor in good health.

The gene calls are TRBV4-2 and TRBJ1-2; the match to TRBD1 covers 8 bases. This CDR3 contains 14 residues. V shed 2 bases and J 4 bases; nucleotides not matched to a gene: 3. Looked up from germline, CDR1 is LGHNA and CDR2 is YNFKEQ. The CDR3 DNA sequence: TGTGCCAGCAGCCAACTAGACAGGGGCTATGGCTACACCTTC. As protein: CASSQLDRGYGYTF.

In this sample, this clone turned up once. V is TRBV4-1 and J is TRBJ2-1; 8 nucleotides agree with TRBD1. CDR1 MGHRA and CDR2 YSYEKL come from the germline V gene. This CDR3 contains 17 residues. The junction had 15 bases not matched to a gene; V was cut back by 4 bases and J by 7 bases. The CDR3 spells CASSRKTFRQGNNEQFF. CDR3 DNA sequence: TGCGCCAGCAGCCGAAAGACCTTCAGACAGGGGAATAATGAGCAGTTCTTC.

This clone was detected only once. The rearrangement uses TRBV5-1 and TRBJ2-3, with D possibly TRBD1 on 5 matching bases. CDR3 length: 13 residues. The ends were cut back, 0 bases at V and 6 bases at J, with 8 bases in the middle. The V gene's germline CDR1 is SGHRS and CDR2 YFSETQ. For the CDR3, the DNA is TGCGCCAGCAGCTTGGAGGCAGGGGATACGCAGTATTTT. The encoded protein is CASSLEAGDTQYF.

The V and J genes are TRBV9 and TRBJ2-7, with TRBD2 matching over 11 bases. In germline, CDR1 is SGDLS, CDR2 YYNGEE. The trim removed 0 bases at V and 4 bases at J, leaving 3 bases unmatched. The CDR3 has 15 amino acids. The CDR3 is CASSVGSGREYEQYF. The DNA of the CDR3 is TGTGCCAGCAGCGTAGGTAGCGGGAGGGAATACGAGCAGTACTTC. The complete variable domain, with remaining parts taken from reference TRBV9 and TRBJ2-7, reads DSGVTQTPKHLITATGQRVTLRCSPRSGDLSVYWYQQSLDQGLQFLIQYYNGEERAKGNILERFSAQQFPDLHSELNLSSLELGDSALYFCASSVGSGREYEQYFGPGTRLTVT.

This sequence joins TRBV4-3 and TRBJ1-2; D not certain. V was pared by 1 base and J by 0 bases, with 15 bases between. The CDR3 spans 17 residues. The V gene's germline CDR1 is LGHNA and CDR2 YSLEER. The chain's CDR3 is CASSQGVTVVANYGYTF. Written as DNA, the CDR3 is TGCGCCAGCAGCCAAGGAGTAACAGTGGTAGCTAACTATGGCTACACCTTC.

This sequence joins TRBV9 and TRBJ1-1; 8 nucleotides match TRBD1. Germline CDR1 and CDR2: SGDLS and YYNGEE. The V segment lost 3 bases and the J segment 5 bases; nucleotides outside the gene matches: 12. The CDR3 consists of 16 residues. CDR3: CASSEGQGAGLTEAFF. The CDR3 region has the DNA TGTGCCAGCAGCGAAGGACAGGGCGCCGGTTTGACTGAAGCTTTCTTT.

A few counts support this clone. The chain has TRBV25-1 and TRBJ1-1; 9 bases fit TRBD1. V dropped 6 bases and J dropped 11; count of bases not matched to a gene: 4. The CDR3 consists of 11 residues. Germline lookup yields CDR1 MGHDK and CDR2 SYGVNS. The CDR3 is CASRDRGRAFF. The CDR3 DNA reads as TGTGCCAGCAGGGACAGGGGTAGGGCTTTCTTT.

This clone was seen once. This CDR3 reads CASSYLGRQETQYF. In DNA form, the CDR3 reads TGTGCCAGCAGTTACCTAGGCCGGCAAGAGACCCAGTACTTC. The chain recombines TRBV6-6 with TRBJ2-5; D is ambiguous. Trimming left V 2 bases short and J 2 bases short, with 9 bases between. Germline V CDR1 and CDR2: MNHNY, SVGAGI (reference sequence). The CDR3 has 14 residues.

V and J are TRBV7-6 and TRBJ1-5; 7 positions match TRBD1. Trimming removed 4 bases from V and 8 bases from J; junction bases left unmatched: 5. The length of the CDR3 is 13 residues. The germline V gene has CDR1 SGHVS and CDR2 FNYEAQ. The chain's CDR3 is CASSSQGWEPQHF. CDR3 sequence (DNA): TGTGCCAGCAGCTCACAGGGGTGGGAGCCCCAGCATTTT.

The chain links TRBV7-2 to TRBJ1-1; D might be TRBD1 (6 bases). V lost 6 bases to trimming and J lost 4 bases, with 18 bases between them. Germline V gene sequence: CDR1 SGHTA, CDR2 FQGNSA. CDR3 length: 15 residues. The CDR3 spells CASSQISRGGTEAFF. In DNA form, the CDR3 reads TGTGCCAGCAGTCAAATTAGCAGGGGCGGCACTGAAGCTTTCTTT. Variable domain in full (rest from reference TRBV7-2 and TRBJ1-1): GAGVSQSPSNKVTEKGKDVELRCDPISGHTALYWYRQSLGQGLEFLIYFQGNSAPDKSGLPSDRFSAERTGGSVSTLTIQRTQQEDSAVYLCASSQISRGGTEAFFGQGTRLTVV.

The V gene is TRBV28, the J gene TRBJ1-1; D might be TRBD1 (5 bases). This CDR3 is 13 amino acids long. The germline CDR1 and CDR2 sequences are MDHEN and SYDVKM. Trimming took off 8 bases at V and 1 base at J, with 11 bases between the two ends. The CDR3 DNA follows: TGTGCCAGCCGTTCGGGGGGGAACACTGAAGCTTTCTTT. It is translated as CASRSGGNTEAFF. The full variable domain, its missing parts supplied by reference TRBV28 and TRBJ1-1, is DVKVTQSSRYLVKRTGEKVFLECVQDMDHENMFWYRQDPGLGLRLIYFSYDVKMKEKGDIPEGYSVSREKKERFSLILESASTNQTSMYLCASRSGGNTEAFFGQGTRLTVV.

This sequence joins TRBV10-1 and TRBJ2-5; the match to TRBD2 covers 13 bases. This CDR3 is 15 amino acids long. From germline, CDR1 is WNHNN and CDR2 SYGVQD (reference sequence). V shed 6 bases and J 3 bases; nucleotides not matched to a gene: 4. The CDR3 sequence is CASSPGLAGEETQYF. In DNA, the CDR3 is TGCGCCAGCAGCCCCGGACTAGCGGGAGAAGAGACCCAGTACTTC.

This CDR3 reads CASRPTGAGETQYF. The CDR3 bases are TGTGCCAGCAGGCCTACAGGGGCGGGAGAGACCCAGTACTTC. This chain links TRBV28 with TRBJ2-5; 7 bases align to TRBD1. With 6 bases clipped from V and 4 bases from J, the junction kept 8 bases outside the gene matches. The CDR3 runs to 14 residues. The V gene's germline CDR1 is MDHEN and CDR2 SYDVKM.

V and J are TRBV15 and TRBJ2-7; no firm D call. The V end was cut by 2 bases, the J end by 4 bases, with 12 bases between. The CDR3 is 14 residues long. Germline loops: CDR1 LNHNV, CDR2 YYDKDF (reference sequence). Here the CDR3 reads CATSRHGFGYEQYF. The CDR3 nucleotides are TGTGCCACCAGCAGACACGGGTTCGGGTACGAGCAGTACTTC.

This rearrangement joins TRBV5-4 to TRBJ1-2, with 7 bases identical to TRBD1. This CDR3 region has 14 residues. Looked up from germline, CDR1 is SGHNT and CDR2 is YYREEE (reference sequence). The V segment lost 4 bases and the J segment 4 bases; nucleotides outside the gene matches: 7. CDR3 sequence: CASSGQARFYGYTF. In nucleotides, the CDR3 is TGTGCCAGCAGCGGACAGGCCCGTTTCTATGGCTACACCTTC. Based on the CDR3 plus reference TRBV5-4 and TRBJ1-2, the full variable domain is ETGVTQSPTHLIKTRGQQVTLRCSSQSGHNTVSWYQQALGQGPQFIFQYYREEENGRGNFPPRFSGLQFPNYSSELNVNALELDDSALYLCASSGQARFYGYTFGSGTRLTVV.

The table lists this clone with a few counts. The chain uses TRBV4-3 and TRBJ2-3; D might be TRBD2 (6 bases). Trimming removed 1 base at V and 0 bases at J, with 11 bases between. The CDR3 has 16 residues. Per the germline V gene, CDR1 is LGHNA and CDR2 is YSLEER. The CDR3 here is CASSQGDWLSTDTQYF. Here the CDR3 DNA reads TGCGCCAGCAGCCAAGGGGACTGGCTTAGCACAGATACGCAGTATTTT.

The chain couples TRBV9 to TRBJ1-3; 8 nucleotides line up with TRBD1. V was pared by 4 bases and J by 4 bases, with 13 bases of the junction left unmatched. Looked up from germline, CDR1 is SGDLS and CDR2 is YYNGEE. This CDR3 is 17 amino acids long. The CDR3 DNA follows: TGTGCCAGCAGCATTAGGACAGGGCCGGTGGAAGGAAACACCATATATTTT. Translating it yields CASSIRTGPVEGNTIYF.

This sequence joins TRBV6-1 and TRBJ1-3, with no clear D. Trimming took 8 bases from V and 4 from J, leaving 12 bases between them. This CDR3 is 13 amino acids long. CDR1 MNHNS and CDR2 SASEGT come from the germline V gene. CDR3 region: CASSSGLGNTIYF. CDR3 bases: TGTGCCAGCTCGTCCGGGTTAGGAAACACCATATATTTT.

The chain couples TRBV6-6 to TRBJ2-1; a possible D gene is TRBD1 (6 bases). The V end lost 5 bases, the J end lost 4 bases, and 6 bases lay between the germline ends. The CDR3 sequence is 12 residues long. From germline, CDR1 is MNHNY and CDR2 SVGAGI (reference sequence). The CDR3 reads CASSDRYNEQFF. Here the CDR3 DNA reads TGTGCCAGCAGTGACAGGTACAATGAGCAGTTCTTC.

J is TRBJ1-4 and V is TRBV2, with D perhaps matching TRBD1 (5 bases). Germline CDR1 is SNHLY and CDR2 is FYNNEI. The CDR3 is 13 amino acids. Trimming took off 8 bases at V and 5 bases at J, with 12 bases between the two ends. The CDR3 loop is CASDGQRNEKLFF. CDR3 sequence (DNA): TGTGCCAGCGACGGACAACGCAATGAAAAACTGTTTTTT.